This T cell receptor beta chain was found in a study of cytomegalovirus exposure and HLA in healthy donors. Findings and caveats of the study: A missense variant in DCLRE1C was later tied to TCR beta V- and J-gene trimming. Several of the most significant clusters appeared linked to common viral pathogens, based on a later analysis.

After removal of 6 bases from V and 3 bases from J, the junction contained 8 bases not matched to a gene. The CDR3 extends over 15 amino acids. Looked up from germline, CDR1 is MDHEN and CDR2 is SYDVKM. Notes on this clone: Its antigen is undetermined.

The PCR employed 60 Vbeta primers together with 13 Jbeta primers. Sequencing used immunoSEQ multiplex PCR; TCRdb keeps in-frame clones, though not all of them. In the table there are about 160,000 clones, roughly four fifths of which are singletons. The receptor comes from a man aged 50 to 59 in good health and CMV-seropositive. The specimen sequenced was PBMCs. This rearrangement joins TRBV28 to TRBJ2-1, with 7 bases identical to TRBD2. The CDR3 DNA reads TGTGCCAGCAGCTCCCTAGCGGCGCACTACAATGAGCAGTTCTTC. Translating gives CASSSLAAHYNEQFF.